This T cell receptor beta chain was captured by sequencing in a study of ipilimumab plus nivolumab after autologous stem cell transplantation. On the study more broadly: Both relapsed and primary refractory DLBCL were included. Study-level findings and limits: TCR repertoire, Treg phenotype and gut microbiota reportedly support more study of this approach.

This CDR3 has 17 residues. V lost 3 bases to trimming and J lost 4 bases; unmatched junction nucleotides: 8. CDR1 is MNHNS and CDR2 is SASEGT in the germline V gene. Sequencing was performed with immunoSEQ multiplex PCR; in TCRdb, only in-frame clones are kept and a portion is missing. Of under 30,000 clones detected, around 84% appear once; the ten largest clones hold 4% to 6%. Patients got ipilimumab 1 mg/kg beginning 14 to 28 days post-transplant. This clone was detected only once. Its specificity is unknown. This receptor was obtained from a male donor with diffuse large B-cell lymphoma. V and J are TRBV6-1 and TRBJ1-4, with TRBD1 identical over 10 bases. The source material was PBMCs, sampled in a trial of ipilimumab plus nivolumab as post-transplant consolidation. The CDR3 nucleotides are TGTGCCAGCAGTGAGCCGGGACAGGGGTCTATTAATGAAAAACTGTTTTTT. Translating it yields CASSEPGQGSINEKLFF.